This T cell receptor beta chain stems from a study of shared clonotypes between healthy human individuals (dated by TCRdb to 2018 to 2020). General notes on the study: The cohort included a few men and a couple of women between 18 and 49 years of age. Between about 0.9 and 10 billion PBMCs per donor were obtained by leukapheresis. To increase sequencing depth and limit assay-specific biases, TCR repertoire library preparation and sequencing were carried out by different laboratories using diverse techniques. For each donor, three plates each were used for CD4 naive and CD4 memory, two plates were used for CD8 naive, and one plate was used for CD8 memory. To estimate repertoire size and how much clonotypes are shared between individuals, the study performed deep sequencing of blood TCR repertoires from roughly five healthy adults.

The CDR3 measures 13 amino acids from cysteine to phenylalanine. Only the CDR3 region is kept as DNA, spanning 39 bases read in frame from base 1. Per the germline V gene, SGDLS is the CDR1 and YYNGEE is the CDR2. Trimming takes 3 bases from V and 2 bases from J, and the germline ends sit 9 bases apart. With respect to this clone: Its antigen is unknown. No qualities accompany the bases; no much larger clone lies one base away.

What the work shows at the level of the full study, not this receptor alone: Even with the large sequencing depth, rarefaction of the sorted-subset datasets indicated that sequencing was incomplete. Sharing across a few donors was observed for about 5% of naive CD4, over 3% of naive CD8, around 2.5% of memory CD4, and about 0.4% of memory CD8 clonotypes. Because the study included a small number of donors, the genetic and exposure-history diversity represented was limited. Naive subsets generally had larger estimated clonotype richness than memory subsets did. Higher generation probabilities were observed for clonotypes shared by all four sorted-subset donors than for non-shared clonotypes. Based on pairwise subsampling, the degree of clonotype sharing among donors was expected to be affected by sequencing depth. Sampling was restricted to blood, and TCR repertoires in tissues likely differ from the TCR repertoires found in blood.

Using the deep immunoSEQ assay, multiplex PCR amplified TCR CDR3 regions from genomic DNA. Extracted genomic DNA from each cell subset was spread evenly across all wells of several immunoSEQ 96-well plates, with each plate serving as a replicate. Each replicate PCR for sorted subsets received roughly 200 ng genomic DNA, equal to tens of thousands of T cell genomes. Purified libraries were quantified with a Qubit 3.0 fluorometer, sized on a Bioanalyzer 2100, and re-quantified with the KAPA Library Quantification kit. Every immunoSEQ 96-well plate was sequenced on a dedicated single-read 150-cycle Illumina NextSeq 550 flow cell. Regarding the original processing steps: Because only junctional sequences without quality scores were contained in the immunoSEQ output, filtering matching that applied to full-length reads could not be performed. Sequences were annotated with PyIR, a Python wrapper for IgBLAST v1.9, and V/J genes and CDR3 were assigned using IMGT germline references. Reads with weak V/J assignments (E-value above 1e-6), missing CDR3, stop codons, out-of-frame junctions, or ambiguous translated residues were removed. A V3J clonotype was defined by an identical inferred V gene, J gene, and CDR3 amino acid sequence. To compute the percentage overlap between repertoires, the number of shared unique clonotypes was divided by the size of the smaller repertoire. Three approaches were used to assess repertoire richness: RTK rarefaction, the Chao1 estimator, and Recon v2.1 estimates of unobserved clonotypes. Generation probabilities were computed with OLGA for all TCRbeta clonotypes obtained by the gDNA method from a few donors. In TCRdb, the immuneACCESS table is reduced to in-frame sequences with V and J assigned. These tables do not hold every clone; where another copy was compared, an unresolved V gene accounts for under half, and the others remain unexplained. V and J calls and clone size are copied from that table; D and trimming were computed from the DNA. For this sample the table gives 1.5 million to 2.5 million clones, of which approximately 94% were detected only once. The ten largest account for more than 0.95% of the sample.

CD8 naive samples were CD45RO-negative cells positively selected for CCR7, giving a CD45RA+CCR7+ population that excluded TemRA cells. Donors were healthy HIV-negative adults with no recently reported acute infections or vaccinations. Every donor was a Caucasian adult living in Nashville, Tennessee, USA. Blood was collected by leukapheresis, and PBMCs were isolated by Ficoll-Histopaque density gradient centrifugation and then cryopreserved in liquid nitrogen vapor phase. Analytical flow cytometry was used to check the purity and quantity of each magnetically sorted T cell population. Genomic DNA was isolated from every sorted fraction and measured by UV absorbance on a Nanodrop 2000c.

The chain is assembled from TRBV9 and TRBJ2-7; a tentative D call is TRBD2 (5 bases match). Sequencing was done on a sample of naive CD8+ T cells sorted from blood. According to the study, the label for this sample's cell subset or site signals: CD45RA+CCR7+. The receptor's source is a man aged 18 to 29 in good health. The CDR3: CASSGTGTYEQYF. The nucleotides are TGTGCCAGCAGCGGGACGGGAACCTACGAGCAGTACTTC.